This T cell receptor (beta chain) came from a study of Graves' ophthalmopathy and Graves' hyperthyroidism. This clonotype has ten or more counts. Antigen specificity is unknown. Notes on the study in general: Distinction of ophthalmopathy from stable hyperthyroidism by a 13-signature model reached almost 90% sensitivity and roughly 81% specificity. Forecasting of ophthalmopathy progression by the model achieved less than 71% sensitivity and 72.22% specificity.

V lost 6 bases and J lost 2, with 20 bases in between. In germline, CDR1 is MNHEY, CDR2 SMNVEV (reference sequence). This CDR3 is built from 16 residues. The authors amplified TCR beta CDR3 regions, and they did so from RNA transcripts for repertoire sequencing. HTBI primers served in a first-round RT-PCR, which a second-round multiplex PCR followed. A single record per CDR3 protein comes from TCRdb applying MiXCR to the multiplex PCR reads. The sample holds some 350,000 distinct CDR3 sequences; approximately 18% are singletons and the top ten take 2.4%. Hyperthyroidism was new, under 2 months, in patients aged 18 to 65.

The chain employs TRBV27 and TRBJ2-7; tentatively, D is TRBD1 or TRBD2 (5 bases each). The sequencing sample was made of peripheral blood. This TCR derives from an adult woman with stable Graves' hyperthyroidism. The CDR3: CASSVARRTFPYEQYF. In nucleotides, the CDR3 is TGTGCCAGCAGCGTGGCCCGGAGGACATTCCCCTACGAGCAGTACTTC.